The clone carrying this TCR beta chain appeared a single time. The target antigen is unknown. These data belong to a study of CD8+ T cells in alopecia areata. The treatment denotes: oral pan-JAK inhibitor, 5-10 mg twice daily. Extracted RNA was reverse transcribed into cDNA, the sequencing template. Produced via immunoSEQ multiplex PCR; TCRdb's table is partial and in-frame only. The sample includes around 300,000 clones, 60% of them seen just once. The study's findings and limits: Scalp data also include sequences from resident alphabeta T cells of normal skin.

Per germline, CDR1 SGHDT and CDR2 YYEEEE. The CDR3 covers 13 residues. V was shortened by 2 bases and J by 5 bases, with 7 bases between the two germline ends. The source material was CD4+ T cells sorted from blood, sampled around week 54, from a patient treated with tofacitinib. The TCR sequence derives from a human donor with alopecia areata. The chain uses TRBV5-6 and TRBJ1-4; D might be TRBD1 (6 bases). CDR3 sequence: CASSFQGNEKLFF. CDR3 DNA sequence: TGTGCCAGCAGCTTCCAGGGGAATGAAAAACTGTTTTTT. Supplemented by reference TRBV5-6 and TRBJ1-4, the full variable domain reads DAGVTQSPTHLIKTRGQQVTLRCSPKSGHDTVSWYQQALGQGPQFIFQYYEEEERQRGNFPDRFSGHQFPNYSSELNVNALLLGDSALYLCASSFQGNEKLFFGSGTQLSVL.